The 6 T cell receptor beta chains listed next were all sequenced from one sample in a study of T-cell memory formation after mild COVID-19. TCRdb analysed the 5' RACE reads with MiXCR anew, one entry per CDR3 protein. The repertoire consists of more than 300,000 distinct CDR3 sequences, with 13% to 15% occurring once and the leading ten covering around 20%. The specimen sequenced was PBMCs or a T cell subset sorted from them (not recorded which). All receptors come from a man younger than 30 who had mild COVID-19 (a few samples of this study predate the infection). Cell type and time point are not known.

This clonotype was seen only a few times. CDR3: CASSHSGVGTGELFF. Here the CDR3 DNA reads TGCGCCAGCAGCCATTCAGGGGTTGGGACCGGGGAGCTGTTTTTT. The chain is built from TRBV4-3 and TRBJ2-2, with TRBD1 as a possible D gene (6 bases). The germline V gene encodes CDR1 LGHNA and CDR2 YSLEER. The V end lost 3 bases, the J end lost 5 bases, and 13 bases lay between the germline ends. The CDR3 covers 15 residues.

This chain uses TRBV7-3 with TRBJ1-5; no clear D gene. The CDR3 contains 13 residues. V was clipped by 5 bases and J by 6 bases, with 11 bases between them. Germline loops: CDR1 SGHTA, CDR2 FQGTGA. CDR3 loop: CASSNVPGQPQHF. The CDR3 DNA is TGTGCCAGCAGCAATGTTCCGGGTCAGCCCCAGCATTTT.

This clonotype appeared a few times. The rearrangement uses TRBV6-2 or TRBV6-3 and TRBJ2-3; tentative D call: TRBD2 (5 bases). Germline assignment: CDR1 MNHEY and CDR2 SVGEGT. The CDR3 is 14 residues long. Trimming removed 5 bases from V and 6 bases from J, with 15 bases in between. CDR3 protein: CASSLGLGQDTQYF. CDR3 in DNA: TGTGCCAGCAGTCTAGGACTCGGCCAGGATACGCAGTATTTT.

The chain employs TRBV10-3 and TRBJ2-7; unclear D gene. Germline-derived CDR1 and CDR2 are ENHRY and SYGVKD. The CDR3 contains 14 residues. V was pared by 3 bases and J by 0 bases, with 9 bases between. The CDR3 loop is CAISDVTYSYEQYF. CDR3 bases: TGTGCCATCAGTGACGTAACATACTCCTACGAGCAGTACTTC.

This clonotype was counted only a few times. This CDR3 is CAMGIREAGVDEQFF. The CDR3 DNA reads as TGTGCCATGGGGATCAGAGAGGCAGGGGTAGATGAGCAGTTCTTC. This sequence joins TRBV10-3 and TRBJ2-1, with a tentative D call TRBD1 (6 bases). Trimming took 9 bases from V and 8 from J, leaving 23 bases between them. Germline CDR1 is ENHRY and CDR2 is SYGVKD. This CDR3 has 15 residues.

The chain uses TRBV6-5 and TRBJ1-4, with 9 nucleotides matching TRBD1. V gave up 4 bases and J gave up 7 bases; unmatched junction bases: 10. This CDR3 has 16 residues. CDR1 and CDR2 from the germline V gene are MNHEY and SVGAGI. The DNA for the CDR3 is TGTGCCAGCAGTTCCCTCCTTGGGACAGGGTTTGAAAAACTGTTTTTT. Translation: CASSSLLGTGFEKLFF.